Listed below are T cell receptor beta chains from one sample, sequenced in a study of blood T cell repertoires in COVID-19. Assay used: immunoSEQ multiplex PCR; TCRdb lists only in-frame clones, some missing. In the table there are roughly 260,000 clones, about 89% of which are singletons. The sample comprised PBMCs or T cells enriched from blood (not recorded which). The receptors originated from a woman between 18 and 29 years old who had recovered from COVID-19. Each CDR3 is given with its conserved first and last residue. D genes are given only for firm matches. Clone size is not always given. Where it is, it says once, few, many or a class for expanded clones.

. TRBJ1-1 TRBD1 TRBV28 TGTGCCAGCATAACAGGGGGCGCGAAAACTGAAGCTTTCTTT CASITGGAKTEAFF
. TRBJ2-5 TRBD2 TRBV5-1 TGCGCCAGCAGCTTTTTGGCTAGCGGGAGCGCCCAAGAGACCCAGTACTTC CASSFLASGSAQETQYF
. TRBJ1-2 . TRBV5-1 TGCGCCAGCAGCTTGGCTGGGAGCCATGGCTACACCTTC CASSLAGSHGYTF
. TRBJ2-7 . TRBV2 TGTGCCAGCAGATCCACAGGGAAACACTACGAGCAGTACTTC CASRSTGKHYEQYF
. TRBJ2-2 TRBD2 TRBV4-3 TGCGCCAGCAGCCATGCTAGCGGGAACACCGGGGAGCTGTTTTTT CASSHASGNTGELFF
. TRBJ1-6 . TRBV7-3 TGTGCCAGCAGCTTATGGGGAAACCAGGGGTCACCCCTCCACTTT CASSLWGNQGSPLHF
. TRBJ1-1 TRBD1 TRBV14 TGTGCCAGCAGCCAAGCCCCCAGACAGGGAACGAACACTGAAGCTTTCTTT CASSQAPRQGTNTEAFF
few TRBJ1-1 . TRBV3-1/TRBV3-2 TGTGCCAGCAGCCAAGAGGTCCGAGGGAACACTGAAGCTTTCTTT CASSQEVRGNTEAFF
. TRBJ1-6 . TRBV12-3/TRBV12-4 TGTGCCAGCAGTGTACAGGTCCTTTCACCCCTCCACTTT CASSVQVLSPLHF
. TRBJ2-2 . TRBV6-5 TGTGCCAGCAGCCCCCAAAACACCGGGGAGCTGTTTTTT CASSPQNTGELFF
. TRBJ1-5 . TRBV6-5 TGTGCCAGCAGTTACTCGACAGGTAGCAATCAGCCCCAGCATTTT CASSYSTGSNQPQHF
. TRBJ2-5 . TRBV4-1 TGCGCCAGCAGCCAAATTCCCCAGGGCCAAGAGACCCAGTACTTC CASSQIPQGQETQYF
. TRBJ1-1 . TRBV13 TGTGCCAGCAGCTCGGGAAGATCGCGTGCTGAAGCTTTCTTT CASSSGRSRAEAFF
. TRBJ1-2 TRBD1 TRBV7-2 TGTGCCAGCAGCTTAAATTCAAGGGGGCGCAACTATGGCTACACCTTC CASSLNSRGRNYGYTF
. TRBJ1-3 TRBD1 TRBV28 TGTGCCAGCAGTTCCAATCAGGGGGCAGTCGGAAACACCATATATTTT CASSSNQGAVGNTIYF
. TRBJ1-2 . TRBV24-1 TGTGCCACCTCCTCCGGGGGGGGAGGGGATGACTATGGCTACACCTTC CATSSGGGGDDYGYTF
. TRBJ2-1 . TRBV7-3 TGTGCCAGCAGCCCCACGGACTTATTTTACAATGAGCAGTTCTTC CASSPTDLFYNEQFF
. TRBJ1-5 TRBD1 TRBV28 TGTGCCAGCATCTTCGGGACAGAAAAAAATCAGCCCCAGCATTTT CASIFGTEKNQPQHF
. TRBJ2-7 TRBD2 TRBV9 TGTGCCAGCACCCGGACTAGCGGTTCCTACGAGCAGTACTTC CASTRTSGSYEQYF
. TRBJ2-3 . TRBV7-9 TGTGCCTGCGGAATAACTCCAGATACGCAGTATTTT CACGITPDTQYF
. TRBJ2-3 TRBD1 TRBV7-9 TGTGCCAGCAGCAGACAGGGTGGAGATACGCAGTATTTT CASSRQGGDTQYF
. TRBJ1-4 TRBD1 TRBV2 TGTGCCAGCAGCCGGACAGGGACTAATGAAAAACTGTTTTTT CASSRTGTNEKLFF
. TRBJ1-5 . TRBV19 TGTGCCAGTAGCTCTAAGGGGAATACAGGTACTCAGCCCCAGCATTTT CASSSKGNTGTQPQHF
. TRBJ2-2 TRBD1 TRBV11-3 TGTGCCAGCAGCTTAGAATTCAGGGGGCGGACCGGGGAGCTGTTTTTT CASSLEFRGRTGELFF
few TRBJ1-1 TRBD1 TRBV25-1 TGTGCCAGCCAAGGCCCTTTAGGACAGGCCTCTGAAGCTTTCTTT CASQGPLGQASEAFF
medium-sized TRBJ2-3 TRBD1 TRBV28 TGTGCCAGCAGTTCACCACCGGACAGGGTCCCTAACCTTAGCACAGATACGCAGTATTTT CASSSPPDRVPNLSTDTQYF
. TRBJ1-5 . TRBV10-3 TGTGCCATCAGTGGACAGCCCGATCAGCCCCAGCATTTT CAISGQPDQPQHF
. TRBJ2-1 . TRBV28 TGTGCCAGCAGTAGATGGCAGGGCCAACTCAATGAGCAGTTCTTC CASSRWQGQLNEQFF
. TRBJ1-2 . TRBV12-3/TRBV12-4 TGTGCCAGCTCGGCGGGGAAGCTATACGGCTACACCTTC CASSAGKLYGYTF
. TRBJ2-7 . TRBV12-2 TGTGCAAGTCGATCGACTAGCGGGAGTCCCGGGTCCGAGCAGTACTTC CASRSTSGSPGSEQYF
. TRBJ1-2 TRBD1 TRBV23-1 TGCGCCAGCAGTCAATCAAGGGGGCAAGACACCTTC CASSQSRGQDTF
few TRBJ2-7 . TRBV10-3 TGTGCCATAGGACAGTCATACTACGAGCAGTACTTC CAIGQSYYEQYF
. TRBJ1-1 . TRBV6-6 TGTGCCAGCAGTTACTCGCCCGAGACAGGCGCTTTCTTT CASSYSPETGAFF
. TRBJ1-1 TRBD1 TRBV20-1 TGCAGTGCAGGGACAGGGGCTTTCTTT CSAGTGAFF